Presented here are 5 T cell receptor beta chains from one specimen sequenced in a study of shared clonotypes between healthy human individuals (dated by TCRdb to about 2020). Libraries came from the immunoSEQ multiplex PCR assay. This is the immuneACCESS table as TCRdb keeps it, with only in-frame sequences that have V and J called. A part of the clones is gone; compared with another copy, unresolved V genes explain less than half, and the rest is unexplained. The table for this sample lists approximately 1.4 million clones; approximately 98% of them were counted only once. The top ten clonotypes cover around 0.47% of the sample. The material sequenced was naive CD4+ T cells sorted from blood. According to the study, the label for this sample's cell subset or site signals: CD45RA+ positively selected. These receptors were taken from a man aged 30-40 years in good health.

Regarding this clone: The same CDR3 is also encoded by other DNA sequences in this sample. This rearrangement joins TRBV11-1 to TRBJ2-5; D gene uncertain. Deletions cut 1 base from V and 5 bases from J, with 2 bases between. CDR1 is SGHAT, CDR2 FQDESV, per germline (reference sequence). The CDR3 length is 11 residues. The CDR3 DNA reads TGTGCCAGCAGCTTAGAGGAGACCCAGTACTTC. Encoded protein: CASSLEETQYF. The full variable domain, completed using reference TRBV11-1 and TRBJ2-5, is EAEVAQSPRYKITEKSQAVAFWCDPISGHATLYWYRQILGQGPELLVQFQDESVVDDSQLPKDRFSAERLKGVDSTLKIQPAELGDSAMYLCASSLEETQYFGPGTRLLVL.

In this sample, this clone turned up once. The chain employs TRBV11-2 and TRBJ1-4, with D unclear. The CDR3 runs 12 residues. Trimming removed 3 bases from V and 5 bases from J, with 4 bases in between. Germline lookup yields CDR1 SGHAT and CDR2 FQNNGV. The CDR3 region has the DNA TGTGCCAGCAGCTTTAAGAATGAAAAACTGTTTTTT. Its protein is CASSFKNEKLFF.

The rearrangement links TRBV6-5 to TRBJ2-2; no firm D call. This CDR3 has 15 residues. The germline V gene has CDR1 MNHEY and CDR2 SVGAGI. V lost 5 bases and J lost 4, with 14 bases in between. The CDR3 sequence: CASSKLWHPTGELFF. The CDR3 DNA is TGTGCCAGCAGTAAACTATGGCACCCCACCGGGGAGCTGTTTTTT.

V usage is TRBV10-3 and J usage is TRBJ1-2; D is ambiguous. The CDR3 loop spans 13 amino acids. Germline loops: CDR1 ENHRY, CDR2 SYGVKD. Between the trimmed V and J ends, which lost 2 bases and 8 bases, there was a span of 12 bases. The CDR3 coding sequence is TGTGCCATCAGTGAGATAGGGCAGGAAGGCTACACCTTC. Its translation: CAISEIGQEGYTF.

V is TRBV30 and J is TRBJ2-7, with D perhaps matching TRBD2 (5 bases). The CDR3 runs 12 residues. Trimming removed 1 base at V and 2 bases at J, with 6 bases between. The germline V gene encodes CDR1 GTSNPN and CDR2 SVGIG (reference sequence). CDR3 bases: TGTGCCTGGAGTGCCGGGGCCTACGAGCAGTACTTC. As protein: CAWSAGAYEQYF.